This T cell receptor beta chain came from a study of T-cell reconstitution after alpha-beta-depleted transplantation in children. Study-level findings and limits: It was reported that alpha-beta T cells came from several hundred expanded graft clones (about two months after transplant). Newly produced T cells mostly provided counts and TCRbeta diversity after one year, as hyperexpanded clones declined.

J was trimmed by 1 base and V by 3 bases; bases with no gene match: 4. This CDR3 has 15 amino acids. A TCRbeta library incorporating unique molecular identifiers was prepared. TCRdb recomputed calls from the PCR reads with MiXCR, one row per CDR3 protein. The sample holds hundreds of thousands of distinct CDR3 sequences, roughly 8.1% seen once. About this clonotype: Antigen specificity is unknown. This CDR3 fails to terminate in the conserved phenylalanine or tryptophan, so it likely reflects a read error.

The V gene is TRBV12-3 or TRBV12-4, the J gene TRBJ2-7, with 9 bases identical to TRBD1. The sequenced sample was PBMCs, mostly from graft donor cells, obtained 360 days after TCRalphabeta/CD19-depleted stem cell transplant. The source is a male patient between 2 and 10 years old who had a stem cell transplant for acute myeloid leukemia, so the T cells may come from the graft donor. CDR3 protein: CASSFRQGGSYEQYL. CDR3 nucleotides: TGTGCCAGCAGTTTTCGACAGGGGGGATCCTACGAGCAGTACCTC.